This is a list of T cell receptor beta chains from one sample in a study of long-term antiretroviral therapy in people with HIV. The method was immunoSEQ multiplex PCR; TCRdb's version includes in-frame clones alone and lacks a portion of them. The sample includes 20,000 to 30,000 clones, over 70% seen only once; the top ten take approximately 5.5%. The sample in question was unsorted PBMCs, obtained 3 years after starting antiretroviral therapy. The receptor source for this set is a young man with HIV. CDR3s include the opening cysteine and the closing phenylalanine or tryptophan. The order of the fields is clone size, D gene, J gene, V gene, CDR3 DNA, CDR3 protein. D genes are given only for firm matches. Clone sizes are given selectively: once, few, many, or a class where the clone is expanded.

clone_size: once
d_call: .
j_call: TRBJ2-5
v_call: TRBV5-1
cdr3_nt: TGCGCCAGCAGGCCAGACCCCCAAGAGACCCAGTACTTC
cdr3_aa: CASRPDPQETQYF

clone_size: .
d_call: .
j_call: TRBJ2-2
v_call: TRBV9
cdr3_nt: TGTGCCAGCAGCGTACAGAATGCGGACGGGGAGCTGTTTTTT
cdr3_aa: CASSVQNADGELFF

clone_size: once
d_call: TRBD2
j_call: TRBJ2-1
v_call: TRBV14
cdr3_nt: TGTGCCAGCAGCCGAAAGCGGGGGTTCCACAATGAGCAGTTCTTC
cdr3_aa: CASSRKRGFHNEQFF

clone_size: few
d_call: .
j_call: TRBJ1-5
v_call: TRBV6-1
cdr3_nt: TGTGCCAGCAGTGAAGGGGGAGACCATCAGCCCCAGCATTTT
cdr3_aa: CASSEGGDHQPQHF

clone_size: few
d_call: .
j_call: TRBJ1-3
v_call: TRBV11-2
cdr3_nt: TGTGCCAGCAGCCTTGAGGGGCAACTCGGAAACACCATATATTTT
cdr3_aa: CASSLEGQLGNTIYF

clone_size: .
d_call: .
j_call: TRBJ1-3
v_call: TRBV27
cdr3_nt: TGTGCCAGCAGCCGGACCGAGACGGACGAAGGAAACACCATATATTTT
cdr3_aa: CASSRTETDEGNTIYF

clone_size: .
d_call: .
j_call: TRBJ2-5
v_call: TRBV6-5
cdr3_nt: TGTGCCAGCAACAGACCCCAAGAGACCCAGTACTTC
cdr3_aa: CASNRPQETQYF

clone_size: .
d_call: .
j_call: TRBJ2-7
v_call: TRBV29-1
cdr3_nt: TGCAGCGTTCGTACTACCTACGAGCAGTACTTC
cdr3_aa: CSVRTTYEQYF

clone_size: .
d_call: .
j_call: TRBJ2-5
v_call: TRBV2
cdr3_nt: TGTGCCAGCAGTCTGACAGCGAACCAAGAGACCCAGTACTTC
cdr3_aa: CASSLTANQETQYF

clone_size: .
d_call: TRBD1
j_call: TRBJ1-2
v_call: TRBV2
cdr3_nt: TGTGCCATTACCTCAGGGGGGTTCCGTGGCTACACCTTC
cdr3_aa: CAITSGGFRGYTF

clone_size: .
d_call: .
j_call: TRBJ2-5
v_call: TRBV5-6
cdr3_nt: TGTGCCAGCAGCTTGGTGCAGCAAGAGACCCAGTACTTC
cdr3_aa: CASSLVQQETQYF

clone_size: .
d_call: TRBD2
j_call: TRBJ2-1
v_call: TRBV30
cdr3_nt: TGTGCCGGTAGAAGGGCGGGGGGCTTAGAGCAGTTCTTC
cdr3_aa: CAGRRAGGLEQFF

clone_size: .
d_call: .
j_call: TRBJ1-4
v_call: TRBV5-8
cdr3_nt: TGTGCCAGCAGCCGCCTCAGGGAGGAGGAAAAACTGTTTTTT
cdr3_aa: CASSRLREEEKLFF

clone_size: .
d_call: .
j_call: TRBJ2-5
v_call: TRBV5-1
cdr3_nt: TGCGCCAGCAGCTACAACCAAGAGACCCAGTACTTC
cdr3_aa: CASSYNQETQYF

clone_size: once
d_call: .
j_call: TRBJ2-3
v_call: TRBV10-3
cdr3_nt: TGTGCCATCAGCGGTGATAGCTCAGATAGCACAGATACGCAGTATTTT
cdr3_aa: CAISGDSSDSTDTQYF